One T cell receptor (beta chain) is described in this entry. The clone's antigen remains unknown. No much larger clone is present one base from it, and per-base qualities are unavailable. These data belong to a study of control samples from healthy donors and cancer patients (dated by TCRdb to 2020 to 2021). The method was the immunoSEQ multiplex PCR assay. Drawn from immuneACCESS, this table holds only the in-frame rearrangements with V and J called that TCRdb kept. Clones are partly lost; checked studies trace under half to an unresolved V gene and leave the rest unexplained. The sample records about 58,000 clones, more than 75% of which are singletons. The ten biggest clones cover about 13% of the sample. Inclusive of the bounding cysteine and phenylalanine, the CDR3 is 16 residues long. Only CDR3 DNA remains: 48 bases, in frame from the first base. CDR1 and CDR2 were assigned from the germline V gene (reference sequence) as LNHDA and SQIVND. From V the trimming removes 5 bases and from J it removes 7 bases, while the gene matches leave 7 bases of the junction unaccounted for.

Material for sequencing was PBMCs. The chain is encoded by TRBV19 joined to TRBJ2-1; 14 central nucleotides agree with TRBD2. The TCR sequence derives from a woman aged 55-70 years with lung cancer. Read as DNA, the sequence is TGTGCCAGTAGTCCGAGACTAGCGGGAGGGGGGAATGAGCAGTTCTTC. This encodes CASSPRLAGGGNEQFF.